A selection of T cell receptor beta chains follows, all from one sample in a study of T cells in tuberculosis. Here immunoSEQ multiplex PCR was the method, and the copy in TCRdb shows in-frame clones only, minus some. The sample yields some 47,000 clones, about 96% seen once. Input material: PBMCs. These receptors originate from a donor aged 10-35 years with latent tuberculosis or without tuberculosis infection. Each CDR3 is given with its conserved first and last residue. The D gene is left open where the match is weak.

j_call d_call v_call cdr3_aa cdr3_nt
TRBJ1-5 . TRBV19 CASSINRPSNQPQHF TGTGCCAGTAGTATAAACAGACCAAGCAATCAGCCCCAGCATTTT
TRBJ2-7 . TRBV30 CASSPGGEQYF TGTGCCTCCTCCCCCGGGGGCGAGCAGTACTTC
TRBJ1-2 . TRBV9 CASTSRGDYGYTF TGTGCCAGCACCTCCAGGGGCGACTATGGCTACACCTTC
TRBJ2-2 TRBD1 TRBV2 CASWKGAAAGTGELFF TGTGCCTCCTGGAAGGGGGCGGCGGCGGGCACCGGGGAGCTGTTTTTT
TRBJ1-4 TRBD1 TRBV5-4 CASSLGQGNEKLFF TGTGCCAGCAGCTTGGGACAGGGAAATGAAAAACTGTTTTTT
TRBJ2-1 TRBD1 TRBV15 CATSRGGTERLLNEQFF TGTGCCACCAGCAGAGGGGGGACAGAGAGACTATTGAATGAGCAGTTCTTC
TRBJ1-1 . TRBV14 CASSHGTEAFF TGTGCCAGCAGTCACGGCACTGAAGCTTTCTTT
TRBJ2-2 . TRBV5-1 CASSVDGANTGELFF TGCGCCAGCAGCGTGGACGGAGCGAACACCGGGGAGCTGTTTTTT
TRBJ2-3 . TRBV30 CAWSVLAPQYF TGTGCCTGGAGTGTCCTAGCTCCGCAGTATTTT
TRBJ1-1 . TRBV30 CAWTPGDLNTEAFF TGTGCCTGGACCCCAGGGGATTTGAACACTGAAGCTTTCTTT
TRBJ2-1 TRBD2 TRBV29-1 CSVEDLGLVGNEQFF TGCAGCGTTGAAGATTTAGGACTAGTTGGCAATGAGCAGTTCTTC
TRBJ2-1 TRBD2 TRBV19 CASSISGTPYNEQFF TGTGCCAGTAGTATAAGCGGGACCCCCTACAATGAGCAGTTCTTC
TRBJ2-7 . TRBV20-1 CSAATYEQYF TGCAGTGCGGCAACCTACGAGCAGTACTTC
TRBJ1-2 . TRBV5-8 CASSWVRVFYGYTF TGTGCCAGCAGCTGGGTTCGGGTATTTTATGGCTACACCTTC
TRBJ1-2 TRBD1 TRBV29-1 CSTNRGYYGYTF TGCAGCACCAACAGGGGGTACTATGGCTACACCTTC
TRBJ2-3 TRBD2 TRBV5-1 CASSLALADTQYF TGCGCCAGCAGCTTGGCACTAGCGGATACGCAGTATTTT
TRBJ1-1 . TRBV27 CASSDDRSMNTEAFF TGTGCCAGCAGTGACGACAGGTCCATGAACACTGAAGCTTTCTTT
TRBJ1-3 . TRBV18 CASSPRAGPTGNTIYF TGTGCCAGCTCACCAAGGGCAGGGCCTACTGGAAACACCATATATTTT
TRBJ2-7 . TRBV13 CASSWRREQYF TGTGCCAGCAGCTGGCGGAGGGAGCAGTACTTC
TRBJ1-2 TRBD1 TRBV18 CASSADRAYGYTF TGTGCCAGCTCAGCGGACAGGGCCTATGGCTACACCTTC
TRBJ2-1 . TRBV6-5 CASTGAYNEQFF TGTGCCAGCACCGGGGCCTACAATGAGCAGTTCTTC
TRBJ2-5 TRBD2 TRBV7-6 CASSVSSGQETQYF TGTGCCAGCAGCGTATCTAGCGGACAAGAGACCCAGTACTTC
TRBJ1-5 . TRBV27 CASDPGGAGSNQPQHF TGTGCCAGCGACCCGGGGGGGGCGGGTAGCAATCAGCCCCAGCATTTT
TRBJ1-2 . TRBV6-5 CASRLQTGGYTF TGTGCCAGCAGGCTTCAAACGGGAGGCTACACCTTC
TRBJ2-2 . TRBV7-2 CASSLGGFTGELFF TGTGCCAGCAGCTTAGGCGGATTCACCGGGGAGCTGTTTTTT